A selection of T cell receptor beta chains follows, all from one sample in a study of shared clonotypes between healthy human individuals. Sequencing used immunoSEQ multiplex PCR; TCRdb keeps in-frame clones, though not all of them. The repertoire holds 1.5 million to 2.5 million clones, roughly 94% seen once, with roughly 1% in the top ten. Material: naive CD8+ T cells sorted from blood. The origin of the receptors is a man aged 18 to 30 in good health. Each CDR3 is given with its conserved first and last residue. Fields, in order: D gene, V gene, J gene, clone size, CDR3 DNA, CDR3 protein. The D gene is left open where the match is weak. Size is stated for part of the rows, as once, few or many counts, or as a class when the clone is expanded.

>.|TRBV13|TRBJ2-2|.
TGTGCCAGCAGCCAGGCCCCCAGGGGGGGCACCGGGGAGCTGTTTTTT
CASSQAPRGGTGELFF
>.|TRBV7-9|TRBJ1-1|.
TGTGCCAGCAGCCTTTGGGGGAACACTGAAGCTTTCTTT
CASSLWGNTEAFF
>TRBD2|TRBV4-3|TRBJ2-1|.
TGCGCCAGCAGCCAAGGGGACTACGGGTGGGAGGAGCAGTTCTTC
CASSQGDYGWEEQFF
>TRBD1|TRBV19|TRBJ2-5|.
TGTGCCAGTAGCCCTACCCGGGACAGGCGCCAAGAGACCCAGTACTTC
CASSPTRDRRQETQYF
>TRBD1|TRBV5-1|TRBJ2-2|.
TGCGCCAGCAGCTGGCGGGACAGGGGGAACACCGGGGAGCTGTTTTTT
CASSWRDRGNTGELFF
>TRBD2|TRBV19|TRBJ2-1|.
TGTGCCAGTAGTATGACTCCCTTAGCGGGCAATGAGCAGTTCTTC
CASSMTPLAGNEQFF
>.|TRBV5-4|TRBJ1-1|.
TGTGCCAGCAGCCTGACGCCTGGCAGCACTGAAGCTTTCTTT
CASSLTPGSTEAFF
>.|TRBV14|TRBJ2-5|.
TGTGCCACCAGCGGGCCTACCCCCGCCCAGTACTTC
CATSGPTPAQYF
>TRBD2|TRBV6-1|TRBJ2-1|.
TGTGCCAGCAGTGGGGGTCCGGATAGCGGGAACGTGGCGATCTTC
CASSGGPDSGNVAIF
>TRBD1|TRBV9|TRBJ2-2|once
TGTGCCAGCGGGACAGGGGGGATCACCGGGGAGCTGTTTTTT
CASGTGGITGELFF
>TRBD1|TRBV28|TRBJ2-7|once
TGTGCCAGCCCCGGGACAGGGACCTCTATAACCTACGAGCAGTACTTC
CASPGTGTSITYEQYF
>.|TRBV16|TRBJ1-2|.
TGTGCCAGCAGCCAATCTCGACCTAGCTACTATGGCTACACCTTC
CASSQSRPSYYGYTF
>.|TRBV27|TRBJ2-7|.
TGTGCCAGCAGTTTCCGGACGAACTACGAGCAGTACTTC
CASSFRTNYEQYF
>.|TRBV27|TRBJ2-1|.
TGTGCCAGCAGTTTAGCCCTAGCAACCCATTGGGGCAATGAGCAGTTCTTC
CASSLALATHWGNEQFF
>TRBD1|TRBV11-2|TRBJ2-1|once
TGTGCCAGCAGCCAAATTACCGGGACAGGGTCCTACAATGAGCAGTTCTTC
CASSQITGTGSYNEQFF
>.|TRBV5-4|TRBJ2-1|.
TGTGCCAGCAGCTTGTCGTTAGCGGACAATGAGCAGTTCTTC
CASSLSLADNEQFF
>TRBD1|TRBV4-3|TRBJ2-5|.
TGCGCCAGCAGCCAAGTGGTTGACAGGGCGGGCGAGACCCAGTACTTC
CASSQVVDRAGETQYF
>TRBD1|TRBV7-6|TRBJ1-2|.
TGTGCCAGCAGCCCAACAGGGGGCAATGGCTACACCTTC
CASSPTGGNGYTF
>TRBD2|TRBV2|TRBJ2-7|.
TGTGCCAGCAGCCAAGGGCTAGCGGCATACGAGCGATACTTC
CASSQGLAAYERYF
>.|TRBV7-8|TRBJ2-2|few
TGTGCCAGCAGCTTAGCGGGCACCGGGGAGCTGTTTTTT
CASSLAGTGELFF
>.|TRBV27|TRBJ1-5|.
TGTGCCAGCAGTTCGGGGCAGGGGAGCGCTCAGCCCCAGCATTTT
CASSSGQGSAQPQHF
>.|TRBV15|TRBJ1-2|.
TGTGCCACCAGCAGAGGGCCTTATACAGAGGCCGACGATGGCTACACCTTC
CATSRGPYTEADDGYTF